This T cell receptor beta chain was recovered during a study of blood T cell repertoires in COVID-19. Study background: Some COVID-19 samples were acute and others convalescent; all came from the United States, Italy and Spain. T cells, B-cell-depleted T cells, or PBMCs provided the cDNA or gDNA that served as material.

In the authors' workflow: Nucleated cell number was recorded as an estimate derived from reference gene primer amplification. Produced via immunoSEQ multiplex PCR; TCRdb's table is partial and in-frame only. V and J calls and clone size are as listed in that table; D and trimming were resolved from the DNA. The sample has under 200,000 clones, 80% to 90% seen once; the top ten hold about 8.2%. The V end lost 6 bases, the J end lost 4 bases, and 13 bases lay between the germline ends. Per the germline V gene, CDR1 is LNHDA and CDR2 is SQIVND (reference sequence). The CDR3 covers 14 residues. The chain recombines TRBV19 with TRBJ1-5, with a possible D match to TRBD1 (6 bases). The sequence came from a man between 60 and 75 years old with acute or convalescent COVID-19. Specimen: peripheral blood. The CDR3 coding sequence is TGTGCCAGTAGAGAACGGCAGGGGAATCAGCCCCAGCATTTT. Residues: CASRERQGNQPQHF.